This T cell receptor (beta chain) was recovered during a study of somatic mutations in cytotoxic T cells in rheumatoid arthritis. Findings and limits, study-wide: No significant CD8+ T-cell clonality difference was found between rheumatoid arthritis patients and age-matched controls. Only rheumatoid arthritis patients, not healthy controls, showed CD8+ clonality increasing with age. More than 20% of CD8+ cells belonged to the largest clone in 8 of 65 patients.

Positively selected by magnetic beads, CD4+ and CD8+ cells were purity-checked by flow cytometry. A remark on this clone: The antigen is not known.

Germline CDR1 and CDR2: SGHTA and FQGNSA. The V end lost 5 bases, the J end lost 4 bases, and 14 bases lay between the germline ends. The CDR3 is 14 amino acids. TCRdb's copy holds only in-frame clones and misses some; the assay was immunoSEQ multiplex PCR. The sample shows 3,000 or so clones, about 94% of them seen only once. This TCR was recovered from a young woman with rheumatoid arthritis. The chain carries TRBV7-2 and TRBJ1-1; D perhaps matches TRBD1 (6 bases). Sample: CD8+ T cells sorted from blood. This chain's CDR3 is CASSPKGGSTEAFF. CDR3 DNA sequence: TGTGCCAGCAGCCCCAAAGGGGGTAGCACTGAAGCTTTCTTT.